This record looks at one TCR beta chain sequence and its context. The germline V gene has CDR1 WSHSY and CDR2 SAAADI. The V end lost 3 bases, the J end lost 6 bases, and 7 bases lay between the germline ends. This CDR3 spans 12 amino acids. This sample is drawn from a study of control samples from healthy donors and cancer patients. Sequenced by immunoSEQ multiplex PCR; TCRdb stores in-frame clones only, minus some. The sample consists of roughly 200,000 clones, roughly nine tenths of them appearing once. J is TRBJ2-3 and V is TRBV10-2; D gene uncertain. The sequencing sample was made of blood. This sequence was found in a man aged 25 to 40 in good health. Here the CDR3 DNA reads TGCGCCAGCAGTGAATCTAGGGATACGCAGTATTTT. It is translated as CASSESRDTQYF.